The sequence of this T cell receptor (beta chain) was determined in a study of blood T cell repertoires in COVID-19. This clone was detected once. CDR1 is MNHEY and CDR2 is SVGAGI in the germline V gene. V was cut by 5 bases and J by 9 bases, with 17 bases left in between. The CDR3 has 14 amino acids. The protocol was immunoSEQ multiplex PCR, while the TCRdb copy is restricted to in-frame clones and leaves out a portion. The table includes 80,000 or so clones, roughly 82% detected once. Sequences were obtained from peripheral blood. The clonotype comes from a man between 60 and 75 years old with acute or convalescent COVID-19. The chain joins TRBV6-5 to TRBJ2-1, with D tentatively TRBD2 (5 bases). The CDR3 coding sequence is TGTGCCAGCAGTCCATCCCCCGGGGTCGGTGAGCAGTTCTTC. The encoded protein is CASSPSPGVGEQFF.